Shown below are 18 T cell receptor beta chains from a single sample sequenced in a study of blood T cell repertoires in COVID-19. TCRdb's copy holds only in-frame clones and misses some; the assay was immunoSEQ multiplex PCR. The sample consists of nearly 70,000 clones, more than 70% of them appearing once. Sequencing was carried out using peripheral blood. The receptors stem from a woman in her seventies with acute or convalescent COVID-19.

V and J are TRBV7-2 and TRBJ2-2; 11 positions agree with TRBD2. This CDR3 region has 16 residues. V trimming: 2 bases; J trimming: 4 bases; junction bases outside the gene matches: 3. Germline V CDR1 and CDR2: SGHTA, FQGNSA. The CDR3 is CASSLLAGGVTGELFF. The CDR3 DNA follows: TGTGCCAGCAGCTTACTAGCGGGAGGAGTCACCGGGGAGCTGTTTTTT.

The rearrangement uses TRBV6-6 and TRBJ1-2; TRBD1 aligns across 10 bases. Germline V gene lookup returns CDR1 MNHNY and CDR2 SVGAGI (reference sequence). The CDR3 is made up of 14 amino acids. Trimming removed 6 bases from V and 2 bases from J; junction bases left unmatched: 3. The CDR3 here is CASRGQGENYGYTF. As DNA, the CDR3 is TGTGCCAGCAGAGGACAGGGGGAAAACTATGGCTACACCTTC.

The rearrangement joins TRBV18 to TRBJ1-2; no firm D call. Trimming shortened V by 0 bases and J by 12 bases, and 17 bases separated the two germline ends. Germline V gives CDR1 KGHSH, CDR2 LQKENI. This CDR3 contains 14 residues. CDR3 DNA: TGTGCCAGCTCACCACCCAACTTTTCTCTAGTGAACACCTTC. Translation: CASSPPNFSLVNTF.

The V and J genes are TRBV6-5 and TRBJ1-3, with 7 bases fitting TRBD1. The CDR3 contains 16 residues. Germline CDR1 reads MNHEY; CDR2 reads SVGAGI. V dropped 4 bases and J dropped 3; count of bases not matched to a gene: 9. The CDR3 protein is CASSWDTGVFGNTIYF. The CDR3 DNA is TGTGCCAGCAGTTGGGATACAGGGGTCTTTGGAAACACCATATATTTT.

The V gene is TRBV6-5, the J gene TRBJ2-7; TRBD2 agrees at 11 bases. V was clipped by 6 bases and J by 5 bases; unmatched bases: 9. The V gene's germline CDR1 is MNHEY and CDR2 SVGAGI. The CDR3 runs 15 residues. The CDR3, as DNA: TGTGCCAGCAGGAGCTTAGCGGGAGGGCCAGACGAGCAGTACTTC. This gives the protein CASRSLAGGPDEQYF.

The rearrangement joins TRBV7-9 to TRBJ1-6, with D hard to call. The germline V gene has CDR1 SEHNR and CDR2 FQNEAQ (reference sequence). There are 13 residues in the CDR3. With 7 bases removed from V and 7 bases from J, the gap between germline ends came to 11 bases. CDR3 bases: TGTGCCAGCACCCCAACTGAGAATTCACCCCTCCACTTT. It encodes CASTPTENSPLHF.

V usage is TRBV5-8 and J usage is TRBJ1-5; 8 positions match TRBD1. This CDR3 spans 15 amino acids. Germline-derived CDR1 and CDR2 are SGHTS and YDEGEE. V dropped 0 bases and J dropped 2; count of bases not matched to a gene: 1. The CDR3 here is CASSLGQGRNQPQHF. As DNA, the CDR3 is TGTGCCAGCAGCTTGGGACAGGGGCGCAATCAGCCCCAGCATTTT. The full variable domain, completed using reference TRBV5-8 and TRBJ1-5, is EAGVTQSPTHLIKTRGQQATLRCSPISGHTSVYWYQQALGLGLQFLLWYDEGEERNRGNFPPRFSGRQFPNYSSELNVNALELEDSALYLCASSLGQGRNQPQHFGDGTRLSIL.

The gene calls are TRBV19 and TRBJ2-1; no firm D call. The germline CDR1 and CDR2 sequences are LNHDA and SQIVND (reference sequence). Trimming took 3 bases from V and 1 from J, leaving 4 bases between them. This CDR3 comprises 13 residues. CDR3 sequence: CASSIGSYNEQFF. The DNA of the CDR3 is TGTGCCAGTAGTATCGGGTCCTACAATGAGCAGTTCTTC.

This clone was observed a handful of times. The V call is TRBV6-5, the J call TRBJ1-3, with D possibly being TRBD1 (6 bases). The V gene lost 2 bases and the J gene lost 4 bases, with 12 bases spanning the gap. The CDR3 spans 15 residues. CDR1 is MNHEY and CDR2 is SVGAGI in the germline V gene. CDR3 sequence: CASSYLRTGGNTIYF. As DNA, the CDR3 is TGTGCCAGCAGTTACCTCCGCACAGGGGGAAACACCATATATTTT.

V is TRBV7-2 and J is TRBJ2-7, with TRBD2 identical over 7 bases. The CDR3 covers 16 residues. Germline loops: CDR1 SGHTA, CDR2 FQGNSA. The junction had 11 bases not matched to a gene; V was cut back by 4 bases and J by 2 bases. CDR3 nucleotides: TGTGCCAGCAGCTCCCCGGTCGGGGGGAGCCCCTACGAGCAGTACTTC. Its protein product is CASSSPVGGSPYEQYF.

The chain carries TRBV6-5 and TRBJ2-1; the match to TRBD1 covers 8 bases. Germline CDR1 MNHEY, CDR2 SVGAGI. The CDR3 runs to 12 residues. V lost 7 bases to trimming and J lost 6 bases; unmatched junction nucleotides: 2. The DNA of the CDR3 is TGTGCCAGCAACACAGGGGGCAATGAGCAGTTCTTC. Its protein product is CASNTGGNEQFF.

V gene TRBV5-1 combines with J gene TRBJ2-2; 14 bases are a match to TRBD2. The V and J ends lost 4 bases and 7 bases, in that order; junction bases with no gene match: 6. Per germline, CDR1 SGHRS and CDR2 YFSETQ. CDR3 length: 16 residues. The CDR3 coding sequence is TGCGCCAGCAGCGGGGGACTAGCGGGAGCTGGCGGGGAGCTGTTTTTT. This codes for CASSGGLAGAGGELFF.

A single count supports this clone. The chain combines TRBV24-1 with TRBJ2-7, with D hard to call. The CDR3 is 13 amino acids. CDR1 and CDR2 from the germline V gene are KGHDR and SFDVKD. V was trimmed by 3 bases and J by 0 bases, leaving 5 bases between them. CDR3 sequence: CATSDQASYEQYF. CDR3 nucleotides: TGTGCCACCAGTGATCAGGCCTCCTACGAGCAGTACTTC.

The rearrangement links TRBV3-1 (or the pseudogene TRBV3-2) to TRBJ2-1, with D possibly matching TRBD2 (5 bases). Germline values: CDR1 LGHDT, CDR2 YNNKEL (reference sequence). The CDR3 is made up of 12 amino acids. Trimming took 0 bases from V and 12 from J, leaving 9 bases between them. CDR3 DNA sequence: TGTGCCAGCAGCCAAGATCGTCGGGGGCAGTTCTTC. It specifies CASSQDRRGQFF.

The chain uses TRBV7-9 and TRBJ2-3; 14 positions agree with TRBD2. CDR3 size: 16 residues. Germline trimming cut 5 bases from V and 6 bases from J; bases unmatched to any gene: 7. From germline, CDR1 is SEHNR and CDR2 FQNEAQ (reference sequence). CDR3: CASSPTSGGAADTQYF. The CDR3 DNA is TGTGCCAGCAGCCCGACTAGCGGGGGGGCCGCGGATACGCAGTATTTT.

J is TRBJ2-2 and V is TRBV14, with D possibly TRBD1 on 5 matching bases. The germline CDR1 and CDR2 sequences are SGHDN and FVKESK. Trimming left V 4 bases short and J 4 bases short, with 13 bases between. The CDR3 totals 15 residues. In nucleotides, the CDR3 is TGTGCCAGCAGCCGGGTAGGGGCACCCACCGGGGAGCTGTTTTTT. Protein sequence: CASSRVGAPTGELFF.

V and J are TRBV28 and TRBJ1-5; tentative D call: TRBD1 (5 bases). The CDR3 length is 15 residues. Germline assignment: CDR1 MDHEN and CDR2 SYDVKM. V lost 5 bases and J lost 0, with 11 bases in between. The CDR3 reads CASSGQGVSNQPQHF. CDR3 DNA sequence: TGTGCCAGCAGTGGCCAGGGTGTTAGCAATCAGCCCCAGCATTTT.

The CDR3 here is CASSQRTGSTDTQYF. CDR3 nucleotides: TGTGCCAGCAGCCAAAGGACGGGAAGCACAGATACGCAGTATTTT. This chain uses TRBV5-6 with TRBJ2-3; D might be TRBD2 (5 bases). The CDR3 covers 15 residues. Per germline, CDR1 SGHDT and CDR2 YYEEEE. V lost 4 bases, J lost 0 bases, and 12 bases lay in between.